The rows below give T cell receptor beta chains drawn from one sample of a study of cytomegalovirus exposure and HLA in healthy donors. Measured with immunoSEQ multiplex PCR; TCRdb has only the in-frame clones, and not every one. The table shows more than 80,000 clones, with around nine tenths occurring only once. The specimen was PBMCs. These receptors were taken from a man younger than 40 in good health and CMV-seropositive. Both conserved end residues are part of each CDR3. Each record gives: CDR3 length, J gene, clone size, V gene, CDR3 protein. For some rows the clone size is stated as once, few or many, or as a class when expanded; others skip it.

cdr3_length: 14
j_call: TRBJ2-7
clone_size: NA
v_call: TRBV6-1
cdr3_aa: CASRDLGDFYEQYF

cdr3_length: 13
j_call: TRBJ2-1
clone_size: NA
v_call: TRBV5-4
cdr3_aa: CASTLVGGNEQFF

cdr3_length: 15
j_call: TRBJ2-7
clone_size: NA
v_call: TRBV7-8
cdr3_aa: CASSLVGGAPYEQYF

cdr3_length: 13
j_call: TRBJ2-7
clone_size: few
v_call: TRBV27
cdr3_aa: CASSSTLGGEQYF

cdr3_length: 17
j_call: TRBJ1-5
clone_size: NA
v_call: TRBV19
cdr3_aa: CASSAGTGYSSNQPQHF

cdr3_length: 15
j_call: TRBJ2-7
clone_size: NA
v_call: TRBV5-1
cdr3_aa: CASMEVAGASYEQYF

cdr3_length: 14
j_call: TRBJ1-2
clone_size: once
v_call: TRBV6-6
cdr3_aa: CASSYRGQADGYTF

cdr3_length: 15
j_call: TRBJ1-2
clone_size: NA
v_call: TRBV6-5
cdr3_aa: CASSYSEQSNYGYTF

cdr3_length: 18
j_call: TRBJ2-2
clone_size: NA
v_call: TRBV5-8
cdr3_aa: CASSLSPLWTGVTGELFF

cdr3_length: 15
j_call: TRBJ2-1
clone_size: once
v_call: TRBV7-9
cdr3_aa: CASSFSGRAINEQFF

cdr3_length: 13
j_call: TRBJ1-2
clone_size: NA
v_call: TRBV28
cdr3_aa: CASSLQGFYGYTF

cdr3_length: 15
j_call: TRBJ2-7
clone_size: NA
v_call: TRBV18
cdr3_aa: CASSPLAGVPYEQYF

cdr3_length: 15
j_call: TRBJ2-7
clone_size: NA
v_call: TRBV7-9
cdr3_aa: CASSFLQGASHEQYF

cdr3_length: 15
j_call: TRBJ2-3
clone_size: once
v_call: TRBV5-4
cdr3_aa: CASSVAGAPTDTQYF

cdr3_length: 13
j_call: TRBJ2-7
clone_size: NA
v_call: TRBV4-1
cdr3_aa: CASSQTVTYEQYF

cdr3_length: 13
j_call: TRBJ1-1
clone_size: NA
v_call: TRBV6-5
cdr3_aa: CASSFPLSTEAFF

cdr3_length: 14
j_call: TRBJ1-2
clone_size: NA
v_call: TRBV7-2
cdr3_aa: CASTPGRGQLDYTF

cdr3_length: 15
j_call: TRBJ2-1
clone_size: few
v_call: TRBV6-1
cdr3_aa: CASSEWVAPYNEQFF

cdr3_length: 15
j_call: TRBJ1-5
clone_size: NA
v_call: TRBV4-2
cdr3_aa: CASSQGQGSSQPQHF

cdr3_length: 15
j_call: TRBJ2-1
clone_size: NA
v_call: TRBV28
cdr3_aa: CASSLSSGRYNEQFF

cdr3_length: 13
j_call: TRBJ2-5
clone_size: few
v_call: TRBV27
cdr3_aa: CASSLNMEETQYF

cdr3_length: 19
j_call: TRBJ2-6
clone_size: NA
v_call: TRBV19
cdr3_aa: CASSLAGTSGRGGANVLTF

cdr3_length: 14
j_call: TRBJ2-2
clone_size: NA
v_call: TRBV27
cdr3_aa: CASSITGITGELFF

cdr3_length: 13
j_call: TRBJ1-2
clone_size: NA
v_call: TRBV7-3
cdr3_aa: CASSPGQGYGYTF

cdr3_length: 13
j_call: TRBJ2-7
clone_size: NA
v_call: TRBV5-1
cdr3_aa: CASSSFSSYEQYF

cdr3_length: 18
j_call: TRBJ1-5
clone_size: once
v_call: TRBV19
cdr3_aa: CASSYDREFSYSNQPQHF

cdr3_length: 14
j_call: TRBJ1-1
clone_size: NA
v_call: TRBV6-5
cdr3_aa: CASTGGRENTEAFF

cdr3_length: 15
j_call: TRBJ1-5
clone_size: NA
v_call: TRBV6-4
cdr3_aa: CASSDTGGPGQPQHF

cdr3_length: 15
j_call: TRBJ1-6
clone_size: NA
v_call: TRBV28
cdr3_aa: CASSLSGQGHSPLHF

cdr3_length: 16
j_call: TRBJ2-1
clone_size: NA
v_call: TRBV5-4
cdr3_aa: CASRWELSGAYNEQFF

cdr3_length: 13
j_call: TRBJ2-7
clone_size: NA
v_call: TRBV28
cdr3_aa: CASSGDRGYEQYF

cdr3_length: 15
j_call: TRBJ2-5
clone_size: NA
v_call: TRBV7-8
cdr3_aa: CASSLSDGVGETQYF

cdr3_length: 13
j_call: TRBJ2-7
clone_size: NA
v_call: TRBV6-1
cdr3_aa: CASSEDTRYEQYF

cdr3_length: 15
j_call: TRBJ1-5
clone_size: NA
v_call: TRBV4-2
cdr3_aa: CASSQDDYSNQPQHF

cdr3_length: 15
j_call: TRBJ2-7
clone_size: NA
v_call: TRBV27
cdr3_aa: CASSLWGLGNYEQYF

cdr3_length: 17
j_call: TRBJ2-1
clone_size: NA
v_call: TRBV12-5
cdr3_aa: CASGFSSGILLGNEQFF

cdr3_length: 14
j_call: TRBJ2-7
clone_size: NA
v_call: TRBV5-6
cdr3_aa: CASAPGTGLYEQYF

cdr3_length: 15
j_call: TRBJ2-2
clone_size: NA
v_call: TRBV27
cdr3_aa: CASHRTALNTGELFF

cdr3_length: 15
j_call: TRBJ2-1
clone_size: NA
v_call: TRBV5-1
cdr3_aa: CASSLETSLDNEQFF

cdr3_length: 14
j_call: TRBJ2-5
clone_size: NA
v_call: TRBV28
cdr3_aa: CASSSGGARETQYF